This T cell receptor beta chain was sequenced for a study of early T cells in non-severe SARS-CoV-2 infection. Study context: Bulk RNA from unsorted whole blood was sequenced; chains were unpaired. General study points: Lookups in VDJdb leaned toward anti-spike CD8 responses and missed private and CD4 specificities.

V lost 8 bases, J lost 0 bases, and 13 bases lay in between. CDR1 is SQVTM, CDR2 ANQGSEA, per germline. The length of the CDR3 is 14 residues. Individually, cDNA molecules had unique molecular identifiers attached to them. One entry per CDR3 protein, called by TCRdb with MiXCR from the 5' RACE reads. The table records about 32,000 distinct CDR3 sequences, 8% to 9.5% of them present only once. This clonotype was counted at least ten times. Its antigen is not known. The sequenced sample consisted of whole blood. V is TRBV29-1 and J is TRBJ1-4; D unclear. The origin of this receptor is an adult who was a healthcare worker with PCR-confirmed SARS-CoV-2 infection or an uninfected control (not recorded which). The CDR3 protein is CSSRTVATNEKLFF. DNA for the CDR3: TGCAGCTCAAGAACAGTTGCAACTAATGAAAAACTGTTTTTT.